The 19 T cell receptor beta chains presented below share a single source sample, sequenced in a study of blood T cell repertoires in COVID-19. TCRdb keeps only in-frame clones here, not all; method: immunoSEQ multiplex PCR. The data contain about 180,000 clones, about 85% of them seen just once; the ten biggest clones take up 5% to 8%. The source material was PBMCs or T cells enriched from blood (not recorded which). These receptor sequences come from a man aged 35-49 years who had recovered from COVID-19.

This clone has just a few counts. CDR3 nucleotides: TGTGCCAGCAGTTTGGAGGGAAGGGGCAATCAGCCCCAGCATTTT. It encodes CASSLEGRGNQPQHF. The gene calls are TRBV28 and TRBJ1-5; D is undetermined. The CDR3 consists of 15 residues. V shed 3 bases and J shed 2 bases, with 11 bases lying between them. Germline V gene sequence: CDR1 MDHEN, CDR2 SYDVKM.

The chain uses TRBV11-1 and TRBJ1-1, with D possibly TRBD1 on 5 matching bases. V lost 4 bases and J 4 bases, leaving 13 bases between the germline ends. CDR1 is SGHAT and CDR2 is FQDESV in the germline V gene (reference sequence). The CDR3 loop spans 14 amino acids. The CDR3 spells CASSYRGRGTEAFF. The CDR3 DNA reads TGTGCCAGCAGCTACCGAGGGAGGGGCACTGAAGCTTTCTTT.

The chain recombines TRBV5-4 with TRBJ1-2, with 7 bases that match TRBD1. The CDR3 length is 18 residues. Trimming took 1 base from V and 7 from J; bases not matched to a gene: 19. Germline CDR1 reads SGHNT; CDR2 reads YYREEE (reference sequence). CDR3 amino acids: CASSLFSGEGARRSGYTF. The CDR3 DNA is TGTGCCAGCAGCTTGTTTTCGGGTGAGGGGGCGAGAAGGAGTGGCTACACCTTC. Full variable domain (missing parts from reference TRBV5-4 and TRBJ1-2): ETGVTQSPTHLIKTRGQQVTLRCSSQSGHNTVSWYQQALGQGPQFIFQYYREEENGRGNFPPRFSGLQFPNYSSELNVNALELDDSALYLCASSLFSGEGARRSGYTFGSGTRLTVV.

This clone showed up just once. The J gene is TRBJ1-1, the V gene TRBV30; a possible D gene is TRBD1 (5 bases). V was clipped by 6 bases and J by 3 bases, with 20 bases between them. Germline values: CDR1 GTSNPN, CDR2 SVGIG (reference sequence). This CDR3 spans 15 amino acids. The CDR3 loop reads CACKTGTGWDTEAFF. CDR3 DNA sequence: TGTGCCTGTAAAACCGGAACAGGTTGGGACACTGAAGCTTTCTTT. Supplemented by reference TRBV30 and TRBJ1-1, the full variable domain reads SQTIHQWPATLVQPVGSPLSLECTVEGTSNPNLYWYRQAAGRGLQLLFYSVGIGQISSEVPQNLSASRPQDRQFILSSKKLLLSDSGFYLCACKTGTGWDTEAFFGQGTRLTVV.

The table lists this clone with a count of one. The rearrangement links TRBV12-3 or TRBV12-4 to TRBJ1-2; 7 bases fit TRBD1. This CDR3 contains 13 residues. V lost 2 bases and J lost 7; bases outside the gene matches: 4. CDR3 coding DNA: TGTGCCAGCAGTTTATTAGGGGGCGGTGGCTACACCTTC. This translates into CASSLLGGGGYTF.

The V call is TRBV7-8, the J call TRBJ2-3, with a possible D match to TRBD1 (6 bases). There are 14 residues in the CDR3. With 3 bases removed from V and 5 bases from J, the gap between germline ends came to 12 bases. The germline gives CDR1 SGHVS, CDR2 FQNEAQ. The CDR3: CASSLTGTGDTQYF. In DNA, the CDR3 is TGTGCCAGCAGCTTGACAGGTACCGGAGATACGCAGTATTTT.

This chain links TRBV18 with TRBJ1-3; D is unresolved. The CDR3 runs to 15 residues. The V gene lost 1 base and the J gene lost 0 bases, with 7 bases spanning the gap. From germline, CDR1 is KGHSH and CDR2 LQKENI. The DNA for the CDR3 is TGTGCCAGCTCACCACAACTAGCCTCTGGAAACACCATATATTTT. It encodes CASSPQLASGNTIYF.

The gene calls are TRBV29-1 and TRBJ2-3; 9 positions match TRBD1. Germline CDR1 is SQVTM and CDR2 is ANQGSEA. Germline trimming cut 1 base from V and 4 bases from J; bases unmatched to any gene: 6. CDR3 length equals 15 residues. The CDR3 bases are TGCAGCGTTGAAGCCTGGGACAGGGAGCCAGATACGCAGTATTTT. This translates into CSVEAWDREPDTQYF.

J is TRBJ2-7 and V is TRBV5-1; tentatively, D is TRBD2 (5 bases). The V end lost 5 bases, the J end lost 6 bases, and 18 bases lay between the germline ends. Germline V gene lookup returns CDR1 SGHRS and CDR2 YFSETQ. The CDR3 runs to 14 residues. CDR3 sequence (DNA): TGCGCCAGCAGAAGAAGCGGCGTCCCGCTCGAGCAGTACTTC. Its translation: CASRRSGVPLEQYF. The complete variable domain, with remaining parts taken from reference TRBV5-1 and TRBJ2-7, reads KAGVTQTPRYLIKTRGQQVTLSCSPISGHRSVSWYQQTPGQGLQFLFEYFSETQRNKGNFPGRFSGRQFSNSRSEMNVSTLELGDSALYLCASRRSGVPLEQYFGPGTRLTVT.

This sequence joins TRBV7-3 and TRBJ2-3; 11 bases are shared with TRBD2. Losses at the gene ends were 4 bases for V and 4 bases for J; bases not matched to a gene: 7. The germline V gene encodes CDR1 SGHTA and CDR2 FQGTGA. The CDR3 runs to 16 residues. DNA for the CDR3: TGTGCCAGCAGCTCACAACCACTAGCGGGAGCAGATACGCAGTATTTT. Its translation: CASSSQPLAGADTQYF.

The V gene is TRBV6-5, the J gene TRBJ1-2, with a possible D match to TRBD1 (6 bases). Germline loops: CDR1 MNHEY, CDR2 SVGAGI. Trimming removed 5 bases from V and 6 bases from J, with 13 bases in between. The CDR3 contains 13 residues. CDR3: CASSTGRGHGYTF. The CDR3 DNA reads TGTGCCAGCAGTACAGGCAGGGGACATGGCTACACCTTC.

This clone showed up just once. The chain combines TRBV11-3 with TRBJ1-2; D not resolved. The ends were cut back, 4 bases at V and 7 bases at J, with 13 bases in the middle. The CDR3 totals 13 residues. The germline V gene encodes CDR1 SGHNT and CDR2 YENEEA. The CDR3 nucleotides read TGTGCCAGCAGCTCCACGAACGGGGTTGGCTACACCTTC. Translating it yields CASSSTNGVGYTF.

This chain uses TRBV19 with TRBJ2-7, with 8 bases fitting TRBD1. The V gene end was trimmed by 8 bases and the J gene end by 4 bases; junction bases not matched to a gene: 4. The germline V gene encodes CDR1 LNHDA and CDR2 SQIVND (reference sequence). The CDR3 length is 12 residues. The CDR3 reads CASAGGPYEQYF. The CDR3 coding sequence is TGTGCCAGTGCAGGGGGCCCTTACGAGCAGTACTTC.

The rearrangement joins TRBV5-4 to TRBJ1-5, with D unresolved. Germline CDR1 reads SGHNT; CDR2 reads YYREEE (reference sequence). Trimming stripped 0 bases from V and 9 bases from J, with 10 bases between. The length of the CDR3 is 13 residues. The CDR3, as DNA: TGTGCCAGCAGCTTGGACCCGTCCGGGCCCCAGCATTTT. Translated, it gives CASSLDPSGPQHF.

The chain uses TRBV6-5 and TRBJ1-1, with TRBD1 matching 7 bases. CDR1 and CDR2 from the germline V gene are MNHEY and SVGAGI. The CDR3 is 13 residues long. V gave up 7 bases and J gave up 4 bases; unmatched junction bases: 6. The CDR3 here is CASTPTGSTEAFF. The CDR3 DNA reads TGTGCCAGCACCCCGACAGGGTCCACTGAAGCTTTCTTT.

V gene TRBV11-2 combines with J gene TRBJ2-1, with D hard to call. The CDR3 contains 13 residues. Germline V gene data show CDR1 as SGHAT and CDR2 as FQNNGV. V gave up 4 bases and J gave up 4 bases, with 8 bases separating them. The CDR3 nucleotides read TGTGCCAGCAGCTCTTCCCCTTACAATGAGCAGTTCTTC. It translates to CASSSSPYNEQFF.

In its sample, this clone was seen once. The chain combines TRBV27 with TRBJ2-1, with a tentative D call TRBD2 (7 bases). CDR1 is MNHEY, CDR2 SMNVEV, per germline (reference sequence). This CDR3 region has 16 residues. The ends were cut back, 2 bases at V and 6 bases at J, with 17 bases in the middle. The CDR3 nucleotides are TGTGCCAGCAGTTTAGGAGCCGGGGGGCGCCTCAATGAGCAGTTCTTC. It specifies CASSLGAGGRLNEQFF.

The J gene is TRBJ1-1, the V gene TRBV7-9; D is ambiguous. Trimming cost V 7 bases and J 2 bases, with 11 bases left between them. Germline CDR1 reads SEHNR; CDR2 reads FQNEAQ (reference sequence). This CDR3 region has 13 residues. In DNA form, the CDR3 reads TGTGCCAGCACCCGGGGAGCAAACACTGAAGCTTTCTTT. It is translated as CASTRGANTEAFF. Complete variable domain (other parts from reference TRBV7-9 and TRBJ1-1): DTGVSQNPRHKITKRGQNVTFRCDPISEHNRLYWYRQTLGQGPEFLTYFQNEAQLEKSRLLSDRFSAERPKGSFSTLEIQRTEQGDSAMYLCASTRGANTEAFFGQGTRLTVV.

The chain has TRBV6-5 and TRBJ2-5; 10 bases are a match to TRBD2. The CDR3 length is 14 residues. Losses at the gene ends were 9 bases for V and 5 bases for J; bases not matched to a gene: 9. Germline loops: CDR1 MNHEY, CDR2 SVGAGI. This chain's CDR3 is CASSPLAGAETQYF. CDR3 coding DNA: TGTGCCAGTTCTCCTCTAGCGGGAGCTGAGACCCAGTACTTC.